Listed below are T cell receptor beta chains from one sample, sequenced in a study of TIL therapy for anti-PD-1-resistant metastatic lung cancer. This table comes from immunoSEQ multiplex PCR, and its TCRdb copy is limited to in-frame clones, with some not included. The sample contains about 100,000 clones, roughly 65% of which appear only once. The source material was tumor tissue, sampled at baseline. The receptors were gathered from a person between 30 and 79 years old with non-small cell lung cancer. Each CDR3 is given with its conserved first and last residue. The order of the fields is CDR3 protein, CDR3 DNA, J gene, CDR3 length, clone size, D gene, V gene. The D gene is left open where the match is weak. Expanded clones are given a class, and other clones once, few, many or no size at all.

CDR3 protein: CASSQDLFAGGPTDTQYF
CDR3 DNA: TGCGCCAGCAGCCAAGATCTATTCGCGGGGGGCCCCACAGATACGCAGTATTTT
J gene: TRBJ2-3
CDR3 length: 18
clone size: NA
D gene: TRBD2
V gene: TRBV4-3

CDR3 protein: CASSPGLAMTGELFF
CDR3 DNA: TGTGCCAGCAGTCCGGGACTAGCGATGACCGGGGAGCTGTTTTTT
J gene: TRBJ2-2
CDR3 length: 15
clone size: NA
D gene: TRBD2
V gene: TRBV2

CDR3 protein: CSASSGRSEQFF
CDR3 DNA: TGCAGTGCTAGTTCAGGGCGTAGTGAGCAGTTCTTC
J gene: TRBJ2-1
CDR3 length: 12
clone size: NA
D gene: NA
V gene: TRBV20-1

CDR3 protein: CASSSTTSGRADTQYF
CDR3 DNA: TGTGCCAGCAGCTCAACGACTAGCGGGAGAGCAGATACGCAGTATTTT
J gene: TRBJ2-3
CDR3 length: 16
clone size: NA
D gene: TRBD2
V gene: TRBV27

CDR3 protein: CASSLTGLALNEQFF
CDR3 DNA: TGTGCCAGCAGCCTTACGGGACTAGCGTTAAATGAGCAGTTCTTC
J gene: TRBJ2-1
CDR3 length: 15
clone size: few
D gene: TRBD2
V gene: TRBV5-6

CDR3 protein: CASSLSNSYNSPLHF
CDR3 DNA: TGTGCCAGCAGCTTAAGCAACTCCTATAATTCACCCCTCCACTTT
J gene: TRBJ1-6
CDR3 length: 15
clone size: many
D gene: NA
V gene: TRBV5-4

CDR3 protein: CASSLDTQYF
CDR3 DNA: TGTGCCAGCAGCTTGGATACGCAGTATTTT
J gene: TRBJ2-3
CDR3 length: 10
clone size: NA
D gene: NA
V gene: TRBV11-2

CDR3 protein: CASSIRGLGSTDTQYF
CDR3 DNA: TGTGCCAGTAGCATCCGGGGACTAGGCAGCACAGATACGCAGTATTTT
J gene: TRBJ2-3
CDR3 length: 16
clone size: NA
D gene: TRBD2
V gene: TRBV19

CDR3 protein: CASSEEGNQPQHF
CDR3 DNA: TGTGCCAGCAGTGAAGAGGGGAATCAGCCCCAGCATTTT
J gene: TRBJ1-5
CDR3 length: 13
clone size: NA
D gene: NA
V gene: TRBV2

CDR3 protein: CASSYSIGVTDTQYF
CDR3 DNA: TGTGCCAGCAGTTACTCGATCGGGGTGACAGATACGCAGTATTTT
J gene: TRBJ2-3
CDR3 length: 15
clone size: few
D gene: NA
V gene: TRBV6-5